Sequencing of this T cell receptor (beta chain) was carried out in a study of human thymus T cells. This table comes from immunoSEQ multiplex PCR, and its TCRdb copy is limited to in-frame clones, with some not included. The sample records about 50,000 clones, over 90% being singletons. This sequence was found in a girl under three years old with a congenital heart defect but otherwise immunologically healthy. The sample taken for sequencing was blood.

This CDR3 reads CASSTWGAPYEQYF. As DNA, the CDR3 is TGTGCCAGCAGCACGTGGGGGGCCCCCTACGAGCAGTACTTC. The chain employs TRBV7-9 and TRBJ2-7; D is perhaps TRBD1 or TRBD2 (6 bases each). The CDR3 consists of 14 residues. Germline values: CDR1 SEHNR, CDR2 FQNEAQ (reference sequence). Trimming pared 5 bases from V and 2 bases from J, leaving 13 bases between.